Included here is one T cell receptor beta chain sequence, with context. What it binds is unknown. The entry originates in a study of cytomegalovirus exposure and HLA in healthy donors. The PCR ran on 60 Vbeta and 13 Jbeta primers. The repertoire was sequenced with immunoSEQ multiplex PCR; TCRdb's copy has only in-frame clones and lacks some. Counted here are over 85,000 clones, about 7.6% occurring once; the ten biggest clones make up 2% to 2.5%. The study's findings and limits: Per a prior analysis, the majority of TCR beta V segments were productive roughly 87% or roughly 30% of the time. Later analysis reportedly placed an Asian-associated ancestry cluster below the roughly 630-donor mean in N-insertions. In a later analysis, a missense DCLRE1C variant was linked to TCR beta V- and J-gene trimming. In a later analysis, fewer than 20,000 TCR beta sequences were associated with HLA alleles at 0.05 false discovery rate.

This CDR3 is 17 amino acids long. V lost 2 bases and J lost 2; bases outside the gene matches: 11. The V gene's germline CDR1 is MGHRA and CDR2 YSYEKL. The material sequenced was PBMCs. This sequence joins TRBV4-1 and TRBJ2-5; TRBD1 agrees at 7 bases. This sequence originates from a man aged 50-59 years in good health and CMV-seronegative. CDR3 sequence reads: CASSQPDRTFWQETQYF. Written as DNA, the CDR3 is TGCGCCAGCAGCCAACCGGACAGGACCTTTTGGCAAGAGACCCAGTACTTC.